The rows below give T cell receptor beta chains drawn from one sample of a study of early T cells in non-severe SARS-CoV-2 infection. TCRdb passed the 5' RACE reads through MiXCR, listing each CDR3 protein once. This table holds tens of thousands of distinct CDR3 sequences, 5% to 6% found once. Sequenced here: whole blood, sampled at baseline. The receptors here all came from an adult who was a healthcare worker with PCR-confirmed SARS-CoV-2 infection or an uninfected control (not recorded which). Both conserved end residues are part of each CDR3. The D gene is left open where the match is weak. A row's size may be missing; if present it is once, few, many or a size class.

V gene: TRBV28
D gene: TRBD1
clone size: many
J gene: TRBJ2-7
CDR3 protein: CASSSDRGYEQYF
CDR3 DNA: TGTGCCAGCAGTTCAGACAGGGGCTACGAGCAGTACTTC

V gene: TRBV9
D gene: .
clone size: many
J gene: TRBJ2-4
CDR3 protein: CASSVAGREEGAAKNIQYF
CDR3 DNA: TGTGCCAGCAGCGTAGCGGGGCGGGAGGAGGGGGCGGCCAAAAACATTCAGTACTTC

V gene: TRBV15
D gene: TRBD1
clone size: .
J gene: TRBJ2-7
CDR3 protein: CATSNWGQGNSYEQYF
CDR3 DNA: TGTGCCACCAGCAACTGGGGACAGGGGAACTCCTACGAGCAGTACTTC

V gene: TRBV5-6
D gene: TRBD1
clone size: few
J gene: TRBJ2-1
CDR3 protein: CASSLLMGQGASNEQFF
CDR3 DNA: TGTGCCAGCAGCCTCCTTATGGGACAGGGGGCCAGTAATGAGCAGTTCTTC

V gene: TRBV30
D gene: TRBD1
clone size: many
J gene: TRBJ2-1
CDR3 protein: CAWSGGVTGEYEQFF
CDR3 DNA: TGTGCCTGGAGTGGAGGGGTGACAGGGGAGTATGAGCAGTTCTTC

V gene: TRBV12-3/TRBV12-4
D gene: .
clone size: many
J gene: TRBJ1-2
CDR3 protein: CASSSGPRGYTF
CDR3 DNA: TGTGCCAGTTCATCCGGGCCCCGTGGCTACACCTTC

V gene: TRBV7-9
D gene: .
clone size: .
J gene: TRBJ1-6
CDR3 protein: CASSPGPNNSPLHF
CDR3 DNA: TGTGCCAGCAGCCCGGGACCGAATAATTCACCCCTCCACTTT

V gene: TRBV4-1
D gene: .
clone size: many
J gene: TRBJ2-1
CDR3 protein: CASSHPDTRSYNEQFF
CDR3 DNA: TGCGCCAGCAGCCATCCGGACACTCGCTCCTACAATGAGCAGTTCTTC

V gene: TRBV25-1
D gene: .
clone size: many
J gene: TRBJ2-1
CDR3 protein: CASSDKDSVYNEQFF
CDR3 DNA: TGTGCCAGCAGTGATAAGGACTCGGTCTACAATGAGCAGTTCTTC

V gene: TRBV27
D gene: .
clone size: .
J gene: TRBJ2-7
CDR3 protein: CASSITDSYEQYF
CDR3 DNA: TGTGCCAGCAGCATCACTGATTCCTACGAGCAGTACTTC

V gene: TRBV6-5
D gene: TRBD1
clone size: .
J gene: TRBJ1-1
CDR3 protein: CASSLRDSLMNTEAFF
CDR3 DNA: TGTGCCAGCAGTCTCCGGGACAGCCTGATGAACACTGAAGCTTTCTTT

V gene: TRBV18
D gene: .
clone size: many
J gene: TRBJ1-1
CDR3 protein: CASSPRGDNGAFF
CDR3 DNA: TGTGCCAGCTCACCCCGAGGGGACAATGGGGCTTTCTTT

V gene: TRBV7-8
D gene: .
clone size: few
J gene: TRBJ2-7
CDR3 protein: CASAKDTPREQYF
CDR3 DNA: TGTGCCAGCGCCAAGGACACCCCTCGGGAGCAGTACTTC

V gene: TRBV19
D gene: .
clone size: many
J gene: TRBJ2-1
CDR3 protein: CASSIEGGTYNEQFF
CDR3 DNA: TGTGCCAGTAGTATCGAGGGAGGAACCTACAATGAGCAGTTCTTC

V gene: TRBV21-1
D gene: .
clone size: few
J gene: TRBJ2-7
CDR3 protein: CASTPGENPYEQYF
CDR3 DNA: TGTGCCAGCACCCCGGGGGAAAATCCCTACGAGCAGTACTTC

V gene: TRBV28
D gene: .
clone size: many
J gene: TRBJ1-2
CDR3 protein: CASSLWTGGYGYTF
CDR3 DNA: TGTGCCAGCAGTTTATGGACAGGAGGTTATGGCTACACCTTC

V gene: TRBV6-1
D gene: .
clone size: many
J gene: TRBJ2-1
CDR3 protein: CASSGQKYNEQFF
CDR3 DNA: TGTGCCAGCAGTGGACAGAAATACAATGAGCAGTTCTTC

V gene: TRBV28
D gene: TRBD2
clone size: many
J gene: TRBJ2-7
CDR3 protein: CASSLGPGLAGDYEQYF
CDR3 DNA: TGTGCCAGCAGTTTGGGTCCTGGACTAGCGGGAGACTACGAGCAGTACTTC

V gene: TRBV3-1
D gene: .
clone size: many
J gene: TRBJ2-2
CDR3 protein: CASSQGGTYTGELFF
CDR3 DNA: TGTGCCAGCAGCCAAGGCGGGACTTACACCGGGGAGCTGTTTTTT

V gene: TRBV7-2
D gene: .
clone size: many
J gene: TRBJ1-2
CDR3 protein: CASSGGQHYGYTF
CDR3 DNA: TGTGCCAGCAGCGGAGGACAGCACTATGGCTACACCTTC

V gene: TRBV6-2/TRBV6-3
D gene: .
clone size: .
J gene: TRBJ2-6
CDR3 protein: CASSGIQRRPGIKANVLTF
CDR3 DNA: TGTGCCAGCAGTGGTATACAGCGCCGGCCGGGTATAAAGGCCAACGTCCTGACTTTC

V gene: TRBV19
D gene: .
clone size: few
J gene: TRBJ2-7
CDR3 protein: CASSMPGPYEQYF
CDR3 DNA: TGTGCCAGTAGTATGCCGGGACCCTACGAGCAGTACTTC

V gene: TRBV18
D gene: TRBD1
clone size: many
J gene: TRBJ2-7
CDR3 protein: CASSRGGQGYEQYF
CDR3 DNA: TGTGCCAGCTCAAGGGGAGGACAGGGATACGAGCAGTACTTC

V gene: TRBV5-4
D gene: .
clone size: few
J gene: TRBJ1-2
CDR3 protein: CASSFRGPKDYGYTF
CDR3 DNA: TGTGCCAGCAGCTTTCGCGGACCCAAGGACTATGGCTACACCTTC

V gene: TRBV7-3
D gene: .
clone size: many
J gene: TRBJ1-4
CDR3 protein: CASSLGPGANEKLFF
CDR3 DNA: TGTGCCAGCAGCTTGGGTCCAGGGGCGAATGAAAAACTGTTTTTT

V gene: TRBV28
D gene: .
clone size: few
J gene: TRBJ2-5
CDR3 protein: CASSSPRNLQETQYF
CDR3 DNA: TGTGCCAGCAGTTCCCCCAGAAACCTCCAAGAGACCCAGTACTTC

V gene: TRBV20-1
D gene: TRBD1
clone size: many
J gene: TRBJ1-5
CDR3 protein: CSASGTESSNQPQHF
CDR3 DNA: TGCAGTGCTAGCGGGACAGAGAGTAGCAATCAGCCCCAGCATTTT

V gene: TRBV3-1
D gene: TRBD2
clone size: few
J gene: TRBJ2-3
CDR3 protein: CASSQSSGSRSQYF
CDR3 DNA: TGTGCCAGCAGCCAGTCCAGCGGGAGTAGGTCGCAGTATTTT

V gene: TRBV28
D gene: .
clone size: many
J gene: TRBJ2-7
CDR3 protein: CASSLTALANVYEQYF
CDR3 DNA: TGTGCCAGCAGTTTGACGGCGCTAGCGAATGTGTACGAGCAGTACTTC

V gene: TRBV5-4
D gene: TRBD2
clone size: .
J gene: TRBJ2-3
CDR3 protein: CASSLKLATSTDTQYF
CDR3 DNA: TGTGCCAGCAGCTTGAAACTAGCGACTAGCACAGATACGCAGTATTTT

V gene: TRBV30
D gene: .
clone size: many
J gene: TRBJ2-1
CDR3 protein: CAWSVQANEQFF
CDR3 DNA: TGTGCCTGGAGTGTACAGGCCAATGAGCAGTTCTTC

V gene: TRBV7-9
D gene: .
clone size: few
J gene: TRBJ2-3
CDR3 protein: CASSLDEWPGTDTQYF
CDR3 DNA: TGTGCCAGCAGCTTAGATGAGTGGCCAGGCACAGATACGCAGTATTTT

V gene: TRBV6-5
D gene: .
clone size: many
J gene: TRBJ2-7
CDR3 protein: CASSYSRAGSDEQYF
CDR3 DNA: TGTGCCAGCAGTTACTCGAGGGCAGGCAGCGACGAGCAGTACTTC

V gene: TRBV27
D gene: TRBD2
clone size: few
J gene: TRBJ2-3
CDR3 protein: CASSLIAGGPADTQYF
CDR3 DNA: TGTGCCAGCAGTCTCATAGCGGGAGGGCCGGCAGATACGCAGTATTTT

V gene: TRBV7-6
D gene: .
clone size: many
J gene: TRBJ2-3
CDR3 protein: CASSLAGGVSDTQYF
CDR3 DNA: TGTGCCAGCAGCTTAGCGGGAGGTGTTTCAGATACGCAGTATTTT

V gene: TRBV19
D gene: TRBD2
clone size: many
J gene: TRBJ2-1
CDR3 protein: CASSAASGASYNEQFF
CDR3 DNA: TGTGCCAGTAGTGCCGCTAGCGGGGCCTCCTACAATGAGCAGTTCTTC

V gene: TRBV29-1
D gene: TRBD1
clone size: few
J gene: TRBJ1-4
CDR3 protein: CSVAQGDSRLGLFF
CDR3 DNA: TGCAGCGTTGCCCAGGGGGACAGCAGGCTTGGACTGTTTTTT

V gene: TRBV4-1
D gene: .
clone size: many
J gene: TRBJ1-2
CDR3 protein: CASSQAGSLEYGYTF
CDR3 DNA: TGCGCCAGCAGCCAAGCGGGCTCCCTGGAATATGGCTACACCTTC

V gene: TRBV29-1
D gene: .
clone size: many
J gene: TRBJ2-5
CDR3 protein: CSVVEVAETQYF
CDR3 DNA: TGCAGCGTTGTTGAGGTGGCAGAGACCCAGTACTTC

V gene: TRBV19
D gene: TRBD1
clone size: many
J gene: TRBJ2-7
CDR3 protein: CASSLRQGSAYEQYF
CDR3 DNA: TGTGCCAGTAGTTTAAGACAGGGGTCGGCCTACGAGCAGTACTTC

V gene: TRBV30
D gene: .
clone size: .
J gene: TRBJ2-2
CDR3 protein: CAWSVVFQRIANTGELFF
CDR3 DNA: TGTGCCTGGAGTGTAGTCTTCCAGCGTATCGCGAACACCGGGGAGCTGTTTTTT

V gene: TRBV29-1
D gene: TRBD2
clone size: many
J gene: TRBJ2-1
CDR3 protein: CSVATGLAGGPQFF
CDR3 DNA: TGCAGCGTTGCAACCGGACTAGCGGGAGGGCCCCAGTTCTTC

V gene: TRBV18
D gene: .
clone size: few
J gene: TRBJ2-3
CDR3 protein: CASSPSVSDTQYF
CDR3 DNA: TGTGCCAGCTCACCCTCCGTTTCAGATACGCAGTATTTT

V gene: TRBV6-1
D gene: .
clone size: many
J gene: TRBJ2-7
CDR3 protein: CASLSLSSYEQYF
CDR3 DNA: TGTGCCAGCTTATCGCTTAGCTCCTACGAGCAGTACTTC

V gene: TRBV6-4
D gene: TRBD1
clone size: many
J gene: TRBJ1-1
CDR3 protein: CASSAGTANTEAFF
CDR3 DNA: TGTGCCAGCAGTGCCGGGACAGCAAACACTGAAGCTTTCTTT

V gene: TRBV20-1
D gene: TRBD2
clone size: many
J gene: TRBJ2-5
CDR3 protein: CSAPLAGVIETQYF
CDR3 DNA: TGCAGTGCTCCACTAGCGGGAGTTATAGAGACCCAGTACTTC

V gene: TRBV7-9
D gene: TRBD1
clone size: .
J gene: TRBJ1-2
CDR3 protein: CASSRTGTLYGYTF
CDR3 DNA: TGTGCCAGCAGCCGGACAGGGACCCTCTATGGCTACACCTTC

V gene: TRBV15
D gene: .
clone size: few
J gene: TRBJ2-7
CDR3 protein: CATSRDLALSYEQYF
CDR3 DNA: TGTGCCACCAGCAGAGATCTTGCCCTATCCTACGAGCAGTACTTC

V gene: TRBV9
D gene: .
clone size: many
J gene: TRBJ1-5
CDR3 protein: CASSHSAGELQPQHF
CDR3 DNA: TGTGCCAGCAGCCATTCGGCGGGGGAATTACAGCCCCAGCATTTT

V gene: TRBV27
D gene: .
clone size: .
J gene: TRBJ2-7
CDR3 protein: CASSLSGLSSYEQYF
CDR3 DNA: TGTGCCAGCAGTTTATCTGGTCTGAGCTCCTACGAGCAGTACTTC

V gene: TRBV10-3
D gene: .
clone size: many
J gene: TRBJ1-1
CDR3 protein: CAVAPQGNTEAFF
CDR3 DNA: TGTGCCGTCGCGCCTCAGGGGAACACTGAAGCTTTCTTT

V gene: TRBV6-6
D gene: TRBD1
clone size: many
J gene: TRBJ1-5
CDR3 protein: CASRQGRGQPQHF
CDR3 DNA: TGTGCCAGCAGACAGGGGAGGGGGCAGCCCCAGCATTTT

V gene: TRBV10-3
D gene: .
clone size: few
J gene: TRBJ2-7
CDR3 protein: CAISSSLGEQYF
CDR3 DNA: TGTGCCATCAGCTCATCGCTAGGAGAGCAGTACTTC

V gene: TRBV3-1
D gene: .
clone size: many
J gene: TRBJ2-4
CDR3 protein: CASSQGGRDIQYF
CDR3 DNA: TGTGCCAGCAGCCAAGGTGGTCGTGACATTCAGTACTTC

V gene: TRBV10-3
D gene: TRBD1
clone size: many
J gene: TRBJ1-3
CDR3 protein: CAISGTGTDVSSGNTIYF
CDR3 DNA: TGTGCCATCAGTGGGACCGGGACAGATGTCAGCTCTGGAAACACCATATATTTT

V gene: TRBV6-2/TRBV6-3
D gene: TRBD2
clone size: many
J gene: TRBJ2-1
CDR3 protein: CASSYLMTSGNEQFF
CDR3 DNA: TGTGCCAGCAGTTACTTAATGACTAGCGGGAATGAGCAGTTCTTC

V gene: TRBV19
D gene: .
clone size: many
J gene: TRBJ2-5
CDR3 protein: CASSIPGRKTETQYF
CDR3 DNA: TGTGCCAGTAGTATACCAGGGCGGAAGACGGAGACCCAGTACTTC

V gene: TRBV5-1
D gene: TRBD1
clone size: .
J gene: TRBJ2-7
CDR3 protein: CASSLQGASYEQYF
CDR3 DNA: TGCGCCAGCAGCCTACAGGGGGCCTCCTACGAGCAGTACTTC

V gene: TRBV5-1
D gene: .
clone size: few
J gene: TRBJ2-7
CDR3 protein: CASSRSPSYEQYF
CDR3 DNA: TGCGCCAGCAGTAGGTCGCCCTCCTACGAGCAGTACTTC

V gene: TRBV20-1
D gene: TRBD2
clone size: many
J gene: TRBJ2-2
CDR3 protein: CSAWTSVDGELFF
CDR3 DNA: TGCAGTGCGTGGACTAGCGTTGACGGGGAGCTGTTTTTT